Listed here is a single TCR beta chain. Its antigen is not known. Profiled with immunoSEQ multiplex PCR; TCRdb holds only in-frame clones, not every one. The table includes some 2,000,000 clones, 85% to 95% detected once. These data are taken from a study of shared clonotypes between healthy human individuals. Points from the study as a whole: Naive CD4 clonotype sharing across a few donors was 4% to 5%.

This CDR3 contains 12 residues. V lost 1 base and J lost 9, with 8 bases in between. The germline V gene has CDR1 SNHLY and CDR2 FYNNEI. V and J are TRBV2 and TRBJ2-3; D gene uncertain. This receptor was obtained from a man younger than 35 in good health. The material sequenced was naive CD4+ T cells sorted from blood. Subset reported: CD45RA+ positively selected. CDR3 nucleotides: TGTGCCAGCAGTGAAGTTGCGGAGACGCAGTATTTT. It is translated as CASSEVAETQYF.